This T cell receptor (beta chain) was found in a study of immune heterogeneity within non-small cell lung tumors. On the study more broadly: There was 1 tumor not otherwise specified, along with approximately 10 non-squamous carcinomas and several squamous cell carcinomas.

CDR1 and CDR2 from the germline V gene are SGHVS and FNYEAQ. This CDR3 is 15 amino acids long. The V and J ends lost 1 base and 2 bases respectively, with 12 bases between them. A multiplex PCR containing 32 V primers and 13 J primers was used to amplify TCR beta CDR3. TCRdb reprocessed the multiplex PCR reads with MiXCR, giving one entry per CDR3 protein. This sample has fewer than 13,000 distinct CDR3 sequences; 27% occur once, and the top ten carry 13%. At least ten counts were recorded for this clonotype. Its cognate antigen is unknown. Study-wide results and caveats: Recurrence of identical dominant CDR3 beta clonotypes was observed across intrapatient tumor sites, concomitant with site-unique high-frequency clones. Individual patients showed largely nonoverlapping sets of high-frequency T-cell receptor beta clonotypes.

Template material comprised bulk tumor genomic DNA at approximately 600 ng per sample. Far-apart biopsies, several per primary tumor, were taken during surgery. The patients were newly diagnosed with non-small cell lung cancer, had not been treated, and had curative surgery. Donation came from patients with newly diagnosed non-small cell lung cancer who were having surgery with curative intent. This clonotype was sampled from a middle-aged man with non-small cell lung cancer. The V and J genes are TRBV7-6 and TRBJ2-7; possible D gene TRBD1, 5 bases. Specimen: lung tumor tissue. CDR3 loop: CASSLESGITYEQYF. For the CDR3, the DNA is TGTGCCAGCAGCTTAGAGTCAGGGATTACCTACGAGCAGTACTTC.